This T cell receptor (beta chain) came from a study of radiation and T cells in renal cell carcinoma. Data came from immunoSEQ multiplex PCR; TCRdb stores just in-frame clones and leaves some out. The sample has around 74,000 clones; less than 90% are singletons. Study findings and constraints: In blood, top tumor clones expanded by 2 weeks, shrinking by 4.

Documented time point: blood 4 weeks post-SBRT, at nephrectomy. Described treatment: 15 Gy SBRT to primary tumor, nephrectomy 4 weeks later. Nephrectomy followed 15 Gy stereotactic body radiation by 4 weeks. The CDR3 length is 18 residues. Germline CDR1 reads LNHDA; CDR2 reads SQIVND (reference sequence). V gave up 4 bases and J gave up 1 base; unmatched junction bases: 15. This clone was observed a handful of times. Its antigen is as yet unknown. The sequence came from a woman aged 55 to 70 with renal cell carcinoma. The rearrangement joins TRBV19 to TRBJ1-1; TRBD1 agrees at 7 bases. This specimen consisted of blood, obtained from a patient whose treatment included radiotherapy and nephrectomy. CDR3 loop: CASSRSRTGSSGNTEAFF. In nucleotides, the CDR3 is TGTGCCAGTAGTAGGAGTCGGACAGGTAGTTCTGGGAACACTGAAGCTTTCTTT.